The rows below give T cell receptor beta chains drawn from one sample of a study of blood T cell repertoires in COVID-19. The data were produced by immunoSEQ multiplex PCR, yet TCRdb's version contains in-frame clones alone and is incomplete. The sample shows 350,000 to 450,000 clones, around 85% of them seen only once. The sequencing sample was made of peripheral blood. The receptor source for this set is a woman between 18 and 29 years old with acute or convalescent COVID-19. CDR3s include the opening cysteine and the closing phenylalanine or tryptophan. A D gene is named only where the DNA matches it firmly. Not every row has a clone size; where given, it reads once, few, many or a size class.

V,size,J,D,CDR3,DNA
TRBV7-2,few,TRBJ1-3,TRBD1,CASSLATGPTFGNTIYF,TGTGCCAGCAGCTTAGCGACAGGGCCGACGTTTGGAAACACCATATATTTT
TRBV7-7,once,TRBJ2-7,NA,CASSLQTGETYEQYF,TGTGCCAGCAGCTTACAAACCGGGGAGACCTACGAGCAGTACTTC
TRBV9,NA,TRBJ1-1,NA,CASSVVSDSEAFF,TGTGCCAGCAGCGTAGTATCCGACAGTGAAGCTTTCTTT
TRBV19,NA,TRBJ1-2,NA,CASSPFADNNYGYTF,TGTGCCAGTAGTCCTTTCGCGGACAATAACTATGGCTACACCTTC
TRBV28,NA,TRBJ1-2,TRBD1,CASSPQDRANYGYTF,TGTGCCAGCAGTCCCCAGGACAGGGCTAACTATGGCTACACCTTC
TRBV28,NA,TRBJ1-2,TRBD1,CASTYFDRDGYTF,TGTGCCAGCACCTATTTCGACAGGGATGGCTACACCTTC
TRBV7-9,NA,TRBJ1-6,NA,CASSLTGLGSPLHF,TGTGCCAGCAGCCTGACAGGTCTAGGATCACCCCTCCACTTT
TRBV11-2,few,TRBJ2-7,NA,CASSSDRASYEQYF,TGTGCCAGCAGCTCCGACAGAGCCTCCTACGAGCAGTACTTC
TRBV6-6,NA,TRBJ1-2,TRBD1,CASSYSDRVDTYGYTF,TGTGCCAGCAGTTACTCTGACAGGGTTGATACCTATGGCTACACCTTC
TRBV5-1,NA,TRBJ1-1,TRBD1,CASSLSTGWTEAFF,TGCGCCAGCAGTCTATCGACAGGGTGGACTGAAGCTTTCTTT
TRBV11-2,NA,TRBJ1-1,NA,CASRGAAGAFF,TGTGCCAGCAGGGGGGCCGCGGGAGCTTTCTTT
TRBV19,NA,TRBJ2-7,TRBD2,CASSQLAGDYEQYF,TGTGCCAGTAGTCAACTAGCGGGAGACTACGAGCAGTACTTC
TRBV15,NA,TRBJ2-1,NA,CATRKVPRRYNEQFF,TGTGCCACCAGAAAAGTGCCGCGGAGGTACAATGAGCAGTTCTTC
TRBV6-5,NA,TRBJ1-2,TRBD1,CASSTGTGNGYTF,TGTGCCAGCAGTACCGGGACAGGGAATGGCTACACCTTC
TRBV9,NA,TRBJ2-7,TRBD2,CASSKGLDSLEQYF,TGTGCCAGCAGCAAGGGACTAGATAGCCTCGAGCAGTACTTC
TRBV5-1,NA,TRBJ1-6,TRBD1,CASSRTGSDSPLHF,TGCGCCAGCAGCCGGACAGGGAGTGATTCACCCCTCCACTTT
TRBV4-1,NA,TRBJ2-1,TRBD2,CASSQASGEGDEQFF,TGCGCCAGCAGCCAAGCTAGCGGGGAAGGGGATGAGCAGTTCTTC
TRBV2,NA,TRBJ1-5,NA,CASSEGNNQPQHF,TGTGCCAGCAGTGAGGGCAACAATCAGCCCCAGCATTTT
TRBV19,once,TRBJ1-1,TRBD1,CASISDRGDRDHDTEAFF,TGTGCCAGTATCTCCGACCGGGGGGACAGGGACCACGACACTGAAGCTTTCTTT
TRBV7-8,NA,TRBJ2-5,NA,CASSPTRAQYF,TGTGCCAGCAGCCCAACCCGGGCCCAGTACTTC
TRBV7-2,once,TRBJ1-2,TRBD1,CASSLSGGYGYTF,TGTGCCAGCAGCTTATCAGGGGGCTATGGCTACACCTTC
TRBV28,NA,TRBJ1-5,TRBD1,CASSRNRGQGGPQHF,TGTGCCAGCAGTCGAAACCGGGGACAGGGGGGGCCCCAGCATTTT
TRBV28,NA,TRBJ2-1,TRBD2,CASRLTNSGSYNEQFF,TGTGCCAGCAGGCTGACTAATAGCGGGAGCTACAATGAGCAGTTCTTC
TRBV4-1,NA,TRBJ1-6,TRBD1,CASSRTTGLDSPLHF,TGCGCCAGTAGCCGAACGACAGGGTTAGATTCACCCCTCCACTTT
TRBV27,NA,TRBJ2-1,TRBD1,CASSLSGDRILYNEQFF,TGTGCCAGCAGTTTGTCGGGGGACAGGATCCTATACAATGAGCAGTTCTTC
TRBV5-1,NA,TRBJ1-2,NA,CASSLSGYGYTF,TGCGCCAGCAGCTTGTCAGGGTACGGCTACACCTTC
TRBV28,NA,TRBJ2-5,NA,CASSLRGEGQETQYF,TGTGCCAGCAGCCTAAGGGGGGAGGGACAAGAGACCCAGTACTTC
TRBV9,NA,TRBJ2-1,TRBD2,CASSARSGRTGDEQFF,TGTGCCAGCAGCGCCCGTAGCGGGAGGACCGGGGATGAGCAGTTCTTC
TRBV9,NA,TRBJ2-3,TRBD2,CASSDAPAGGYQDTQYF,TGTGCCAGCAGCGATGCCCCGGCGGGGGGCTACCAAGATACGCAGTATTTT
TRBV5-1,few,TRBJ1-5,NA,CASSLGTAYNQPQHF,TGCGCCAGCAGCTTGGGAACCGCCTACAATCAGCCCCAGCATTTT
TRBV2,NA,TRBJ2-2,TRBD1,CASSVQGAANTGELFF,TGTGCCAGCAGCGTTCAGGGGGCCGCGAACACCGGGGAGCTGTTTTTT
TRBV5-6,NA,TRBJ2-1,NA,CASSSTKGLVYNEQFF,TGTGCCAGCAGCTCCACTAAGGGGCTAGTATACAATGAGCAGTTCTTC
TRBV28,NA,TRBJ1-1,TRBD1,CASIQAGTGNTEAFF,TGTGCCAGCATCCAAGCGGGGACAGGGAACACTGAAGCTTTCTTT
TRBV4-2,NA,TRBJ2-7,TRBD2,CASSQFGLAGENYEQYF,TGTGCCAGCAGCCAGTTTGGACTAGCGGGAGAGAACTACGAGCAGTACTTC
TRBV6-5,NA,TRBJ1-2,TRBD1,CASTGGVGYTF,TGTGCCAGCACAGGGGGCGTCGGCTACACCTTC
TRBV7-9,NA,TRBJ1-5,NA,CASSQAGGREPQHF,TGTGCCAGCAGCCAAGCGGGGGGGAGGGAGCCCCAGCATTTT
TRBV6-5,NA,TRBJ1-3,TRBD1,CGTGPGGNTIYF,TGTGGGACAGGACCGGGAGGAAACACCATATATTTT
TRBV28,NA,TRBJ1-3,TRBD1,CASSSIPGGSGNTIYF,TGTGCCAGCAGTTCCATCCCAGGGGGCTCTGGAAACACCATATATTTT
TRBV7-8,NA,TRBJ2-7,NA,CASSSFTGNSYEQYF,TGTGCCAGCAGCTCTTTCACAGGTAACTCCTACGAGCAGTACTTC
TRBV6-1,NA,TRBJ1-6,NA,CASSEARRGISPLHF,TGTGCCAGCAGTGAAGCGAGACGGGGGATTTCACCCCTCCACTTT
TRBV5-1,NA,TRBJ2-1,NA,CASTTGRTGGEQFF,TGCGCCAGCACCACTGGGAGGACAGGTGGAGAGCAGTTCTTC
TRBV27,NA,TRBJ1-2,NA,CASSSTHLRNNYGYTF,TGTGCCAGCAGTTCAACCCACCTCAGGAATAACTATGGCTACACCTTC
TRBV5-8,NA,TRBJ1-2,NA,CASSSRTGNYGYTF,TGTGCCAGCAGCTCCCGAACAGGGAACTATGGCTACACCTTC
TRBV5-1,NA,TRBJ2-3,NA,CASSADTRYTDTQYF,TGCGCCAGCAGCGCGGACACACGTTACACAGATACGCAGTATTTT
TRBV15,NA,TRBJ2-7,NA,CATSPAAGGRYEQYF,TGTGCCACCAGCCCAGCGGCCGGGGGGCGGTACGAGCAGTACTTC